The clone carrying this TCR beta chain was counted many times. CDR3 length equals 13 residues. From germline, CDR1 is GTSNPN and CDR2 SVGIG (reference sequence). Deletions cut 0 bases from V and 1 base from J, with 6 bases between. The sample comes from a study of regulatory T cells in long-lasting Graves disease. For the study at large: Patients with persistent Graves' disease had over 5 years of antithyroid drugs and persistent TSH receptor antibodies.

CDR3 regions were amplified by Arm-PCR using iRepertoire HTBI primers to build TCR beta libraries. TCRdb ran MiXCR on the multiplex PCR reads and lists one entry per CDR3 protein. The sample carries around 340,000 distinct CDR3 sequences, 15% to 20% recorded once. Noted time point: persistent/refractory GD, antithyroid drugs over 5 years with positive TRAb. PBMC-derived RNA was used for the TCR library. A volume of approximately 9 milliliters of peripheral blood was collected in EDTA tubes. The TCR was taken from a female donor with Graves disease. The specimen comprised peripheral blood mononuclear cells (PBMCs), sampled when the disease was refractory, from a patient treated with antithyroid drugs. The V and J genes are TRBV30 and TRBJ1-1, with a weak D call TRBD1 (6 bases). CDR3 protein: CAWSVQGNTEAFF. As DNA, the CDR3 is TGTGCCTGGAGTGTACAGGGGAACACTGAAGCTTTCTTT. The whole variable domain, remainder taken from reference TRBV30 and TRBJ1-1, is SQTIHQWPATLVQPVGSPLSLECTVEGTSNPNLYWYRQAAGRGLQLLFYSVGIGQISSEVPQNLSASRPQDRQFILSSKKLLLSDSGFYLCAWSVQGNTEAFFGQGTRLTVV.